This T cell receptor (beta chain) was found in a study of blood T cell repertoires in COVID-19. Study context: Collection of acute and convalescent COVID-19 samples took place in the United States, Italy and Spain.

Authors' analysis steps: Estimation of nucleated cell counts was performed using reference gene primer amplification. Measured with immunoSEQ multiplex PCR; TCRdb has only the in-frame clones, and not every one. V and J calls and clone size are copied from that table; D and trimming were computed from the DNA. The data contain around 210,000 clones, 85% to 90% of them singletons. The germline V and J ends were trimmed by 6 bases and 1 base, with 18 bases remaining between them. Germline V gene data show CDR1 as SQVTM and CDR2 as ANQGSEA. The length of the CDR3 is 15 residues. This sequence was found in a man between 18 and 35 years old with active or convalescent COVID-19. The chain combines TRBV29-1 with TRBJ2-5; D is uncertain. Source material: peripheral blood. CDR3 amino acids: CSVQPPGRTQETQYF. In nucleotides, the CDR3 is TGCAGCGTCCAGCCTCCAGGCCGAACCCAAGAGACCCAGTACTTC.